This T cell receptor beta chain is from a study of OX40 agonist ivuxolimab in advanced cancers. Looking at the study overall: The patients received agonistic anti-OX40 (CD134) antibody ivuxolimab.

Between the trimmed V and J ends, which lost 5 bases and 4 bases, there was a span of 14 bases. From germline, CDR1 is SGHTA and CDR2 FQGNSA. The CDR3 is made up of 14 amino acids. Data came from immunoSEQ multiplex PCR; TCRdb stores just in-frame clones and leaves some out. The profile shows roughly 56,000 clones, roughly 84% of them singletons. This clone was seen more than once but under ten times. This TCR was sampled from an adult with an advanced solid tumor such as melanoma, head and neck, liver or kidney cancer. V gene TRBV7-2 combines with J gene TRBJ1-2; maybe TRBD1 (6 bases). The specimen was CD4+ or CD8+ T cells sorted from blood, collected in a trial of the OX40 agonist ivuxolimab. For the CDR3, the DNA is TGTGCCAGCAGCATACACAGGGACACCTATGGCTACACCTTC. It codes for CASSIHRDTYGYTF.